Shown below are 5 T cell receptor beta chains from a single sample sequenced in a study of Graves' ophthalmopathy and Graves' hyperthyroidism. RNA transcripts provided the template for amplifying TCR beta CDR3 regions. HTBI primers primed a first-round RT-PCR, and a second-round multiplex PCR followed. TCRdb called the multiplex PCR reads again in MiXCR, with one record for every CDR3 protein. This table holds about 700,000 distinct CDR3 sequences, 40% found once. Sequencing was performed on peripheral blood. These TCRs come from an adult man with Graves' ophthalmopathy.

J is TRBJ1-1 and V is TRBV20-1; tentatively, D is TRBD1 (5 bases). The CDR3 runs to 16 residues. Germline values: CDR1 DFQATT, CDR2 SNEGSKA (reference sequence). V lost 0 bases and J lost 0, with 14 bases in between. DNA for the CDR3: TGCAGTGCTAGAGATGACCAGGGTTGGCTGAACACTGAAGCTTTCTTT. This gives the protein CSARDDQGWLNTEAFF.

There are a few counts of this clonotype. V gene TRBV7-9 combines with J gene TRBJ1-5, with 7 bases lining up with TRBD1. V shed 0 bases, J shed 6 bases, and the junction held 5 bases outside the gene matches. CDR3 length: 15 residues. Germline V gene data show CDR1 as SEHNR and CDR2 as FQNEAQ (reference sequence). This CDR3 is CASSLALGGVQPQHF. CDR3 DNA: TGTGCCAGCAGCTTAGCGTTAGGGGGCGTTCAGCCCCAGCATTTT.

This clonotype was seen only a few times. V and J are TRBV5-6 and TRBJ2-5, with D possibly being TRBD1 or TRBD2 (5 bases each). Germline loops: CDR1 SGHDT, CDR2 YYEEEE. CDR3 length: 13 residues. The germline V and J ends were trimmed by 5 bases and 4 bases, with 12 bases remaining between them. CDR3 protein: CASRQDLRETQYF. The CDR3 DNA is TGTGCCAGCAGACAGGACTTAAGAGAGACCCAGTACTTC.

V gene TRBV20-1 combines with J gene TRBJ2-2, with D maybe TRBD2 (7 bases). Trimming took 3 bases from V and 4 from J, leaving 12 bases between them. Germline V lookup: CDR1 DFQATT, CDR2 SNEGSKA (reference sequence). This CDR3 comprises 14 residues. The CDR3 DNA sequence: TGCAGTGCTAGCGGGGGGCCGGGCACCGGGGAGCTGTTTTTT. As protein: CSASGGPGTGELFF.

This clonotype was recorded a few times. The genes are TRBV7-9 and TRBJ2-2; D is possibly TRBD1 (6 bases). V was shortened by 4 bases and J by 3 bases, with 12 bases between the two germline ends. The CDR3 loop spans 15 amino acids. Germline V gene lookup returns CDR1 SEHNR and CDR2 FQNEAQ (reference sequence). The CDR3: CASSSGVGHTGELFF. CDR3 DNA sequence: TGTGCCAGCAGCTCAGGGGTTGGTCACACCGGGGAGCTGTTTTTT.